The 8 T cell receptor beta chains given below trace back to one sample, sequenced in a study of identifying expanded T cells in peripheral blood. The method was immunoSEQ multiplex PCR; TCRdb's version includes in-frame clones alone and lacks a portion of them. The sample lists more than 65,000 clones, about 88% occurring once. Sequencing used blood. Every receptor here comes from a person aged 18 to 75 in good health.

This rearrangement joins TRBV27 to TRBJ1-2; a weak D match, TRBD1 (5 bases). Germline CDR1 is MNHEY and CDR2 is SMNVEV (reference sequence). The CDR3 is 15 residues long. Trimming took off 3 bases at V and 4 bases at J, with 15 bases between the two ends. The CDR3 DNA reads as TGTGCCAGCAGTTTGCCCCGGACATTTGGCTATGGCTACACCTTC. As protein: CASSLPRTFGYGYTF.

This clone was recorded a few times. J is TRBJ2-1 and V is TRBV5-4, with 9 nucleotides matching TRBD2. The germline gives CDR1 SGHNT, CDR2 YYREEE (reference sequence). V lost 0 bases, J lost 5 bases, and 6 bases stayed unmatched. The CDR3 extends over 16 amino acids. CDR3 DNA sequence: TGTGCCAGCAGCTTGGGGATAGCGGGAGAGAACAATGAGCAGTTCTTC. Amino acid sequence: CASSLGIAGENNEQFF.

The chain has TRBV29-1 and TRBJ2-3, with a possible D match to TRBD2 (6 bases). The germline V gene encodes CDR1 SQVTM and CDR2 ANQGSEA. Trimming shortened V by 8 bases and J by 1 base, and 13 bases separated the two germline ends. CDR3 size: 13 residues. CDR3 nucleotide sequence: TGCAGCTATGGAGGGGTGGGCACAGATACGCAGTATTTT. Translating it yields CSYGGVGTDTQYF.

The V gene is TRBV30, the J gene TRBJ1-2; D uncertain. V was trimmed by 3 bases and J by 4 bases, leaving 12 bases between them. CDR3 length equals 13 residues. CDR1 is GTSNPN and CDR2 is SVGIG in the germline V gene (reference sequence). The chain's CDR3 is CAWSNRATYGYTF. The DNA for the CDR3 is TGTGCCTGGAGCAACCGGGCCACCTATGGCTACACCTTC.

This chain joins TRBV6-1 and TRBJ2-1; 10 bases match TRBD1. This CDR3 contains 15 residues. Unmatched junction bases numbered 9, after V lost 5 bases and J lost 8 bases. Germline V gene data show CDR1 as MNHNS and CDR2 as SASEGT. The CDR3 here is CASSPTGGAGYEQFF. Here the CDR3 DNA reads TGTGCCAGCAGTCCGACAGGGGGCGCGGGGTATGAGCAGTTCTTC.

The CDR3, as DNA: TGTGCCAGCAGCTCACTAGCGGGAGGGCTTGAGACCCAGTACTTC. This translates into CASSSLAGGLETQYF. The chain combines TRBV7-9 with TRBJ2-5; 13 nucleotides line up with TRBD2. This CDR3 contains 15 residues. From germline, CDR1 is SEHNR and CDR2 FQNEAQ (reference sequence). Germline trimming cut 4 bases from V and 5 bases from J; bases unmatched to any gene: 4.

This chain links TRBV2 with TRBJ2-7; the match to TRBD1 covers 9 bases. The J segment lost 3 bases and the V segment lost 5 bases, leaving 2 bases of the junction unmatched. The CDR3 is 13 amino acids. Germline-derived CDR1 and CDR2 are SNHLY and FYNNEI. CDR3 residues: CASSSGQGYEQYF. As DNA, the CDR3 is TGTGCCAGCAGTTCGGGACAGGGCTACGAGCAGTACTTC.

The chain links TRBV13 to TRBJ1-2; 7 nucleotides line up with TRBD1. Germline lookup yields CDR1 PRHDT and CDR2 FYEKMQ (reference sequence). This CDR3 spans 15 amino acids. Losses at the gene ends were 5 bases for V and 0 bases for J; bases not matched to a gene: 6. The CDR3 nucleotides read TGTGCCAGCAGCACTAGGGACAGAGCTAACTATGGCTACACCTTC. Translated, it gives CASSTRDRANYGYTF.